The next 26 T cell receptor beta chains were all read from a single sample in a study of blood T cell repertoires in COVID-19. Profiled with immunoSEQ multiplex PCR; TCRdb holds only in-frame clones, not every one. The table records about 180,000 clones, 79% of them present only once. Sequencing was performed on peripheral blood. Receptors originate from a woman aged 60-70 years with COVID-19, enrolled during active disease.

The CDR3 reads CASVNVGTKGYEQYV. In DNA form, the CDR3 reads TGTGCCAGCGTCAATGTAGGGACAAAAGGCTACGAGCAGTACGTC. The V and J genes are TRBV21-1 and TRBJ2-7; the table names TRBD1, a call not compared with the DNA. TRBV21-1 constitutes a pseudogene. The CDR3 consists of 15 residues.

This chain uses TRBV6-5 with TRBJ1-6; the match to TRBD1 covers 9 bases. The V segment lost 5 bases and the J segment 15 bases; nucleotides outside the gene matches: 8. The CDR3 is 13 amino acids. The germline gives CDR1 MNHEY, CDR2 SVGAGI. CDR3 DNA: TGTGCCAGCAGTACCCCGGGACAGGGAGTCCTCCACTTT. This translates into CASSTPGQGVLHF.

The CDR3 DNA reads TGTGCCAGCAGCTTGGCCTGGCGGGAGAACACCGGGGAGCTGTTTTTT. It codes for CASSLAWRENTGELFF. The V gene is TRBV5-6, the J gene TRBJ2-2; perhaps TRBD2 as D (6 bases). Germline V CDR1 and CDR2: SGHDT, YYEEEE. Trimming stripped 0 bases from V and 1 base from J, with 10 bases between. This CDR3 has 16 amino acids. The entire variable domain, with the rest obtained from reference TRBV5-6 and TRBJ2-2, is as follows: DAGVTQSPTHLIKTRGQQVTLRCSPKSGHDTVSWYQQALGQGPQFIFQYYEEEERQRGNFPDRFSGHQFPNYSSELNVNALLLGDSALYLCASSLAWRENTGELFFGEGSRLTVL.

This chain joins TRBV19 and TRBJ1-5, with 7 bases aligning to TRBD1. The V and J ends lost 8 bases and 4 bases, in that order; junction bases with no gene match: 14. CDR1 and CDR2 (germline): LNHDA, SQIVND (reference sequence). The CDR3 runs 16 residues. The CDR3 DNA reads TGTGCCAGTGTCAGAGGGGGCGACAGCGGAAATCAGCCCCAGCATTTT. Protein: CASVRGGDSGNQPQHF.

This clone occurred many times. The chain joins TRBV7-9 to TRBJ2-1, with D unclear. This CDR3 region has 16 residues. CDR1 is SEHNR, CDR2 FQNEAQ, per germline (reference sequence). The V end lost 6 bases, the J end lost 2 bases, and 17 bases lay between the germline ends. CDR3 region: CASSPPGGSTYNEQFF. The CDR3 DNA reads as TGTGCCAGCAGTCCACCAGGTGGCAGCACCTACAATGAGCAGTTCTTC.

The chain uses TRBV28 and TRBJ2-3, with TRBD1 identical over 10 bases. This CDR3 has 15 residues. The V segment lost 3 bases and the J segment 3 bases; nucleotides outside the gene matches: 3. Germline values: CDR1 MDHEN, CDR2 SYDVKM. CDR3 bases: TGTGCCAGCAGTTTCCGGACAGGGGGAACAGATACGCAGTATTTT. This sequence encodes CASSFRTGGTDTQYF.

The V gene is TRBV3-1 (or the pseudogene TRBV3-2), the J gene TRBJ2-1, with 8 bases identical to TRBD2. Losses at the gene ends were 4 bases for V and 3 bases for J; bases not matched to a gene: 2. Germline V lookup: CDR1 LGHDT, CDR2 YNNKEL (reference sequence). The CDR3 contains 14 residues. CDR3 nucleotide sequence: TGTGCCAGCAGCCTACGGGGGGGCTACAATGAGCAGTTCTTC. Translation: CASSLRGGYNEQFF.

CDR3 amino acids: CASSYSQGRGSPLHF. DNA of the CDR3: TGTGCCAGCAGTTACTCACAGGGGCGAGGTTCACCCCTCCACTTT. V is TRBV6-5 and J is TRBJ1-6; 7 bases fit TRBD1. Germline V gene data show CDR1 as MNHEY and CDR2 as SVGAGI. CDR3 size: 15 residues. V shed 0 bases, J shed 9 bases, and the junction held 5 bases outside the gene matches.

This clone was found once. The rearrangement uses TRBV5-1 and TRBJ2-6, with D hard to call. Germline assignment: CDR1 SGHRS and CDR2 YFSETQ. The CDR3 runs to 15 residues. The V and J ends lost 4 bases and 1 base respectively, with 9 bases between them. Here the CDR3 DNA reads TGCGCCAGCAGCCCAAAGCTTTCTGGGGCCAACGTCCTGACTTTC. Its translation: CASSPKLSGANVLTF.

The J gene is TRBJ2-1, the V gene TRBV6-6, with D possibly matching TRBD1 (6 bases). This CDR3 region has 16 residues. From germline, CDR1 is MNHNY and CDR2 SVGAGI (reference sequence). With 1 base removed from V and 0 bases from J, the gap between germline ends came to 10 bases. As DNA, the CDR3 is TGTGCCAGCAGTTACTACAGGGCTAGCTCCTACAATGAGCAGTTCTTC. Translating gives CASSYYRASSYNEQFF.

The J gene is TRBJ1-1, the V gene TRBV7-2, with a possible D match to TRBD1 (6 bases). V dropped 0 bases and J dropped 3 bases, with 8 bases sitting between them. The CDR3 sequence is 14 residues long. Germline V CDR1 and CDR2: SGHTA, FQGNSA. The CDR3 nucleotides are TGTGCCAGCAGCTTAGCGGGGGCCGACACTGAAGCTTTCTTT. It codes for CASSLAGADTEAFF.

The rearrangement links TRBV7-6 to TRBJ1-6; D uncertain. V was pared by 3 bases and J by 7 bases, with 13 bases between. Germline V gives CDR1 SGHVS, CDR2 FNYEAQ. The CDR3 runs to 15 residues. This CDR3 is CASSFSGSGNSPLHF. CDR3 sequence (DNA): TGTGCCAGCAGCTTCAGCGGGTCGGGGAATTCACCCCTCCACTTT. The whole variable domain, remainder taken from reference TRBV7-6 and TRBJ1-6, is GAGVSQSPRYKVTKRGQDVALRCDPISGHVSLYWYRQALGQGPEFLTYFNYEAQQDKSGLPNDRFSAERPEGSISTLTIQRTEQRDSAMYRCASSFSGSGNSPLHFGNGTRLTVT.

The chain combines TRBV15 with TRBJ2-2; D unresolved. This CDR3 has 16 residues. Per germline, CDR1 LNHNV and CDR2 YYDKDF (reference sequence). The V and J ends lost 0 bases and 0 bases respectively, with 8 bases between them. CDR3 sequence reads: CATSRDRQANTGELFF. CDR3 nucleotide sequence: TGTGCCACCAGCAGAGATAGGCAGGCGAACACCGGGGAGCTGTTTTTT. The full variable domain, completed using reference TRBV15 and TRBJ2-2, is DAMVIQNPRYQVTQFGKPVTLSCSQTLNHNVMYWYQQKSSQAPKLLFHYYDKDFNNEADTPDNFQSRRPNTSFCFLDIRSPGLGDTAMYLCATSRDRQANTGELFFGEGSRLTVL.

The V and J genes are TRBV27 and TRBJ1-1, with D possibly being TRBD1 (6 bases). CDR1 and CDR2 (germline): MNHEY, SMNVEV (reference sequence). This CDR3 is 13 amino acids long. V lost 5 bases and J lost 7, with 14 bases in between. The CDR3 protein is CASSPNRVDEAFF. In nucleotides, the CDR3 is TGTGCCAGCAGTCCGAACAGGGTTGATGAAGCTTTCTTT.

J is TRBJ2-3 and V is TRBV4-2; D gene uncertain. The CDR3 runs to 15 residues. Germline CDR1 and CDR2: LGHNA and YNFKEQ. Trimming took 3 bases from V and 0 from J, leaving 10 bases between them. The DNA for the CDR3 is TGTGCCAGCAGCCAGTTTGAGCGTAGCACAGATACGCAGTATTTT. This gives the protein CASSQFERSTDTQYF.

CDR3 in amino acids: CASSLAGQGPGYTF. CDR3 in DNA: TGCGCCAGCAGCTTGGCCGGGCAGGGCCCTGGCTACACCTTC. This chain uses TRBV5-1 with TRBJ1-2, with TRBD1 as a possible D gene (5 bases). Germline CDR1 SGHRS, CDR2 YFSETQ. Trimming stripped 0 bases from V and 7 bases from J, with 13 bases between. CDR3 length equals 14 residues.

This chain uses TRBV12-5 with TRBJ2-5; D perhaps matches TRBD2 (5 bases). The CDR3 is 14 amino acids. CDR1 and CDR2 from the germline V gene are LGHNT and FRNRAP. V dropped 5 bases and J dropped 2 bases, with 12 bases sitting between them. The CDR3 bases are TGTGCTAGTGGTCAAATACCGGGACAAGAGACCCAGTACTTC. It is translated as CASGQIPGQETQYF.

The chain recombines TRBV13 with TRBJ2-4; D is possibly TRBD1 (5 bases). Germline assignment: CDR1 PRHDT and CDR2 FYEKMQ (reference sequence). This CDR3 has 16 residues. The germline V and J ends were trimmed by 7 bases and 3 bases, with 19 bases remaining between them. The CDR3 sequence is CASTTQGTNFKNIQYF. CDR3 nucleotide sequence: TGTGCCAGCACCACCCAGGGCACCAATTTCAAAAACATTCAGTACTTC.

The J gene is TRBJ2-4, the V gene TRBV29-1; 9 bases line up with TRBD2. Per germline, CDR1 SQVTM and CDR2 ANQGSEA. V lost 8 bases to trimming and J lost 5 bases; unmatched junction nucleotides: 4. The CDR3 runs 12 residues. The CDR3 loop is CSTSSGENIQYF. The CDR3 region has the DNA TGCAGCACATCTAGCGGGGAAAACATTCAGTACTTC.

The chain uses TRBV11-2 and TRBJ1-2, with a tentative D call TRBD1 (5 bases). The V and J ends lost 0 bases and 8 bases respectively, with 13 bases between them. There are 14 residues in the CDR3. CDR1 and CDR2 (germline): SGHAT, FQNNGV. CDR3 DNA sequence: TGTGCCAGCAGCTTAGATCCCCCAGGGCGAGGCTACACCTTC. This translates into CASSLDPPGRGYTF. Drawing the rest from reference TRBV11-2 and TRBJ1-2, the complete variable domain is EAGVAQSPRYKIIEKRQSVAFWCNPISGHATLYWYQQILGQGPKLLIQFQNNGVVDDSQLPKDRFSAERLKGVDSTLKIQPAKLEDSAVYLCASSLDPPGRGYTFGSGTRLTVV.

The chain combines TRBV12-3 or TRBV12-4 with TRBJ1-5; D gene ambiguous. V was clipped by 4 bases and J by 4 bases, with 5 bases between them. This CDR3 spans 12 amino acids. CDR3 amino acids: CASSSKNQPQHF. The CDR3 bases are TGTGCCAGCAGTTCCAAAAATCAGCCCCAGCATTTT.

This sequence joins TRBV3-1 (or the pseudogene TRBV3-2) and TRBJ1-2; D might be TRBD1 (6 bases). The CDR3 spans 13 residues. CDR1 and CDR2 from the germline V gene are LGHDT and YNNKEL (reference sequence). V gave up 4 bases and J gave up 6 bases, with 12 bases separating them. The CDR3 spells CASSPFQGHGYTF. The DNA of the CDR3 is TGTGCCAGCAGCCCCTTCCAGGGGCATGGCTACACCTTC.

The V gene is TRBV21-1, the J gene TRBJ2-3; the listed D gene, TRBD2, was not tested against the DNA. TRBV21-1 is a documented pseudogene. This CDR3 comprises 14 residues. The CDR3 bases are TGTGCCAGCACCGCGGGGGGAAGCACAGATACGCAGTATTTT. As protein: CASTAGGSTDTQYF.

This sequence joins TRBV5-4 and TRBJ2-5; D may be TRBD1 (5 bases). V lost 2 bases to trimming and J lost 0 bases, with 8 bases between them. Germline loops: CDR1 SGHNT, CDR2 YYREEE (reference sequence). This CDR3 spans 14 amino acids. The chain's CDR3 is CASSLGVYQETQYF. CDR3 in DNA: TGTGCCAGCAGCTTAGGGGTGTACCAAGAGACCCAGTACTTC.

V is TRBV18 and J is TRBJ1-6; perhaps TRBD1 as D (6 bases). The germline gives CDR1 KGHSH, CDR2 LQKENI. This CDR3 spans 16 amino acids. Trimming took 3 bases from V and 9 from J, leaving 18 bases between them. The CDR3 is CASSPGTGTGGSPLHF. DNA for the CDR3: TGTGCCAGCTCACCCGGCACAGGGACCGGCGGTTCACCCCTCCACTTT.

V usage is TRBV6-6 and J usage is TRBJ2-5; possible D gene TRBD2, 6 bases. CDR1 and CDR2 from the germline V gene are MNHNY and SVGAGI (reference sequence). This CDR3 contains 16 residues. V was cut by 4 bases and J by 9 bases, with 24 bases left in between. CDR3 nucleotides: TGTGCCAGCAGTTCCCCAGGTTTGGAGGGTGGCAGGGCCCAGTACTTC. It encodes CASSSPGLEGGRAQYF.